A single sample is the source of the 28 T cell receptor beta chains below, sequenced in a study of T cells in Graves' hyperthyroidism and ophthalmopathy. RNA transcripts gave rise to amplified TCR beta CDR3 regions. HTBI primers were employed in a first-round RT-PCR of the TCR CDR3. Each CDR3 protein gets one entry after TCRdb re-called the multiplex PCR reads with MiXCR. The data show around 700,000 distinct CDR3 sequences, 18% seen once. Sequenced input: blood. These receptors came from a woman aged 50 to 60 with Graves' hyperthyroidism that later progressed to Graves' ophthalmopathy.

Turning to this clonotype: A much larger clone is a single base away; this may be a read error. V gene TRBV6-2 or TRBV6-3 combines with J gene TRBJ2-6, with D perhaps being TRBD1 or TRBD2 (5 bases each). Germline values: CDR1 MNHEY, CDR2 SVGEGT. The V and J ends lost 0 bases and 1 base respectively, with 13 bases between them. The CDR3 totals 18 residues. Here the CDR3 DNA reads TGTGCCAGCAGTTACTCCTTGGGACGGACGTCTGGGGCCAACGTCCTGACTTTC. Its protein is CASSYSLGRTSGANVLTF.

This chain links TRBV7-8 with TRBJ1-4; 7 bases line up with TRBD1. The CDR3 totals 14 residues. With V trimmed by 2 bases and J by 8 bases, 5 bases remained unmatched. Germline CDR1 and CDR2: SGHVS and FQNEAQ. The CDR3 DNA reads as TGTGCCAGCAGCTTATCGACAGGGTCGGAAAAACTGTTTTTT. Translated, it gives CASSLSTGSEKLFF.

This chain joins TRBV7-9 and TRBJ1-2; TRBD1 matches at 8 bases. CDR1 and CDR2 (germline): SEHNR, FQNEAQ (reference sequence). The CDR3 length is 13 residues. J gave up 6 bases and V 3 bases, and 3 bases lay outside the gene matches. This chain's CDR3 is CASSLDRANGYTF. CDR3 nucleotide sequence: TGTGCCAGCAGCTTGGACAGGGCCAATGGCTACACCTTC.

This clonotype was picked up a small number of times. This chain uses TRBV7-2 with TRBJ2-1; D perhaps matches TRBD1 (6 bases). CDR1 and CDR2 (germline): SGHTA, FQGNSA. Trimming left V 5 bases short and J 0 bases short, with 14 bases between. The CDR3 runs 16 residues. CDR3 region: CASSRRPDSSYNEQFF. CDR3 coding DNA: TGTGCCAGCAGCCGCCGGCCGGACAGCTCCTACAATGAGCAGTTCTTC.

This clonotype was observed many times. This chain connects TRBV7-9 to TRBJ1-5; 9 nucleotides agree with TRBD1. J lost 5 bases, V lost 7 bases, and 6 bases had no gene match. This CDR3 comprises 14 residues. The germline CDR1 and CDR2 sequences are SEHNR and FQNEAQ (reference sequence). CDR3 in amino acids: CASMGDREDQPQHF. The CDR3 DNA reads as TGTGCCAGCATGGGGGACAGGGAAGATCAGCCCCAGCATTTT.

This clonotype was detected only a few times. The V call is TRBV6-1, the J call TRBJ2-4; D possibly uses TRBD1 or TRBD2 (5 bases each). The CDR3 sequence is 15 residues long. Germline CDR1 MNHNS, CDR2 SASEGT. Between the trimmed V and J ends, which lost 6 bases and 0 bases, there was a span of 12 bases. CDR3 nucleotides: TGTGCCAGCAGCGGATCCGGGACAGCCAAAAACATTCAGTACTTC. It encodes CASSGSGTAKNIQYF.

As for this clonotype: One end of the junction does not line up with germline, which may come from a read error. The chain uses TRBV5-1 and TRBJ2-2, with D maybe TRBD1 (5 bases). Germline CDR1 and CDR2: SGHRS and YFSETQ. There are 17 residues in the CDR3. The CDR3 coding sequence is TGTGCCAGCAGCCCCCCCGGAATCGGTAGGGGCACCGGGGAGCTGTTTTTT. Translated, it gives CASSPPGIGRGTGELFF.

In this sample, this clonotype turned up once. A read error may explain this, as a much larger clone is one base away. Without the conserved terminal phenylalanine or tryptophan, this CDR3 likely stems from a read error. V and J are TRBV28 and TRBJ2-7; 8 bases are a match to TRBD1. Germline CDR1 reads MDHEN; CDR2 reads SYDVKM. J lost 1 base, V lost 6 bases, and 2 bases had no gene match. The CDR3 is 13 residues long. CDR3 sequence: CASRRTGSYEQYS. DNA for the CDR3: TGTGCCAGCAGACGGACAGGGTCCTACGAGCAGTACTCC.

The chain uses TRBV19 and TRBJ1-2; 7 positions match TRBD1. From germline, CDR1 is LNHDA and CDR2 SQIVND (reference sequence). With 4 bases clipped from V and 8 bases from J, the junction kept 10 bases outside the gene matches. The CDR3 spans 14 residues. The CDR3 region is CASSTTQGTAGYTF. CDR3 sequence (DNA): TGTGCCAGTAGTACGACACAGGGGACTGCAGGCTACACCTTC.

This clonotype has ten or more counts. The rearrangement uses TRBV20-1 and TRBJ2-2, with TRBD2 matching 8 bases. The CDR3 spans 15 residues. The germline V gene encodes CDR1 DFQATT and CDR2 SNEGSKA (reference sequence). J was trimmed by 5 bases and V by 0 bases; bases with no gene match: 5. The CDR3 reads CSARDREGETGELFF. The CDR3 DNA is TGCAGTGCTAGAGATCGGGAGGGAGAGACCGGGGAGCTGTTTTTT.

The CDR3 DNA sequence: TGCGCCAGCAGCTATGGGGCAGGGGTAACCGGGGAGCTGTTTTTT. It is translated as CASSYGAGVTGELFF. The V and J genes are TRBV4-1 and TRBJ2-2, with a tentative D call TRBD1 (6 bases). The germline gives CDR1 MGHRA, CDR2 YSYEKL. V lost 5 bases to trimming and J lost 5 bases, with 15 bases between them. The length of the CDR3 is 15 residues.

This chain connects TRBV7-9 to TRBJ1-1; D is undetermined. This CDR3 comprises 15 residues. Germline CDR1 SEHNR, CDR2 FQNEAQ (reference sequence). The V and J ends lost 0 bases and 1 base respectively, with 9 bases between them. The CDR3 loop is CASSLAEGKNTEAFF. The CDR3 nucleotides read TGTGCCAGCAGCTTAGCGGAGGGAAAGAACACTGAAGCTTTCTTT. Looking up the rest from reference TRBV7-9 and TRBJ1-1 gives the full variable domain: DTGVSQNPRHKITKRGQNVTFRCDPISEHNRLYWYRQTLGQGPEFLTYFQNEAQLEKSRLLSDRFSAERPKGSFSTLEIQRTEQGDSAMYLCASSLAEGKNTEAFFGQGTRLTVV.

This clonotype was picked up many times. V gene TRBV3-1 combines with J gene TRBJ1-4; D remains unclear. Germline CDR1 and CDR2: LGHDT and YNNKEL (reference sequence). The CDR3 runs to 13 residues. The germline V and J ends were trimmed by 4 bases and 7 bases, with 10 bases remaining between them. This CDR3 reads CASSLIGREKLFF. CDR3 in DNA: TGTGCCAGCAGCCTCATCGGGCGTGAAAAACTGTTTTTT.

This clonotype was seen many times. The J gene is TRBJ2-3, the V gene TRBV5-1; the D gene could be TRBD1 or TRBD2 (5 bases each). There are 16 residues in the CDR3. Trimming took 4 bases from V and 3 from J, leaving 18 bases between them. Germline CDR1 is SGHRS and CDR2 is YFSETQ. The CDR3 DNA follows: TGCGCCAGCAGCCCTGGGACGGGGACGTGGACAGATACGCAGTATTTT. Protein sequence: CASSPGTGTWTDTQYF.

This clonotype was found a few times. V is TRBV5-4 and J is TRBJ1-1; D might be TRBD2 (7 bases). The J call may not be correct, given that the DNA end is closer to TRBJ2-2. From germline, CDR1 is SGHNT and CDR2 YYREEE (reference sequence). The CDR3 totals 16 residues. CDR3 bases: TGTGCCAGCAGGAATCCCCGGACGTACGAGGGGGGGAAGCTGTTTTTT. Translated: CASRNPRTYEGGKLFF.

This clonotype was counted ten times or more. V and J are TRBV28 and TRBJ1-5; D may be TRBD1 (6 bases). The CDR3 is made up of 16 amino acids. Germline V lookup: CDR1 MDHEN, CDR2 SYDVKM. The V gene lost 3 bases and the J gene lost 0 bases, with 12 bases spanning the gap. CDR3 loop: CASSFWTVGSNQPQHF. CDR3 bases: TGTGCCAGCAGTTTCTGGACAGTTGGTAGCAATCAGCCCCAGCATTTT. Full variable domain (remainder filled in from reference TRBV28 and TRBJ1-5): DVKVTQSSRYLVKRTGEKVFLECVQDMDHENMFWYRQDPGLGLRLIYFSYDVKMKEKGDIPEGYSVSREKKERFSLILESASTNQTSMYLCASSFWTVGSNQPQHFGDGTRLSIL.

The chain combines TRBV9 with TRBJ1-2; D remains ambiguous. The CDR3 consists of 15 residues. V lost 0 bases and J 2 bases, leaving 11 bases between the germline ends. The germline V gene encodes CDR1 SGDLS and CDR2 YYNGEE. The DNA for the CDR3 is TGTGCCAGCAGCGTAGAACCAGGAAACAACTATGGCTACACCTTC. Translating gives CASSVEPGNNYGYTF. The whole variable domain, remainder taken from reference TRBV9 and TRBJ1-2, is DSGVTQTPKHLITATGQRVTLRCSPRSGDLSVYWYQQSLDQGLQFLIQYYNGEERAKGNILERFSAQQFPDLHSELNLSSLELGDSALYFCASSVEPGNNYGYTFGSGTRLTVV.

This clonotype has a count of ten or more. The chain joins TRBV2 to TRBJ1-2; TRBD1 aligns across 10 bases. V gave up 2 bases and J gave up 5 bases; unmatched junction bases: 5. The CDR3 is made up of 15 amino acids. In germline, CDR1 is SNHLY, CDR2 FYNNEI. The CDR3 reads CASSEFGTGDYGYTF. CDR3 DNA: TGTGCCAGCAGTGAATTTGGGACAGGGGATTATGGCTACACCTTC.

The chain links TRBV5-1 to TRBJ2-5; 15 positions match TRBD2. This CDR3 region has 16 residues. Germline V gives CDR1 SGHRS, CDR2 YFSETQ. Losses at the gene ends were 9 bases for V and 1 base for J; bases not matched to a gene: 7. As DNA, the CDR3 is TGCGCCACTGGACTAGCGGGGGGGCCTAGCCAAGAGACCCAGTACTTC. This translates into CATGLAGGPSQETQYF.

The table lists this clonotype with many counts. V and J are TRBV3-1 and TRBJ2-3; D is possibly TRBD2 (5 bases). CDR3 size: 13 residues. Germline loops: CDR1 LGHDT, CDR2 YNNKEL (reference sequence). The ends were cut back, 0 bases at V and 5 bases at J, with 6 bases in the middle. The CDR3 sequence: CASSQDRGDTQYF. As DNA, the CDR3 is TGTGCCAGCAGCCAAGATCGGGGAGATACGCAGTATTTT.

CDR3 region: CASRTGGLPDTQYF. The CDR3 DNA reads TGTGCCAGCAGAACAGGGGGACTCCCAGATACGCAGTATTTT. The chain carries TRBV7-9 and TRBJ2-3; 8 bases match TRBD1. The V gene end was trimmed by 6 bases and the J gene end by 4 bases; junction bases not matched to a gene: 6. Germline assignment: CDR1 SEHNR and CDR2 FQNEAQ (reference sequence). The CDR3 runs 14 residues.

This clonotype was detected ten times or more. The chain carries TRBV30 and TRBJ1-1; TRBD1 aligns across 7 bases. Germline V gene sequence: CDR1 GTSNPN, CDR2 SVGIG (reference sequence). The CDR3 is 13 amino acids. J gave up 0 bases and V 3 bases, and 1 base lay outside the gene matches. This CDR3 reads CAWSRGMNTEAFF. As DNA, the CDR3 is TGTGCCTGGAGCAGGGGGATGAACACTGAAGCTTTCTTT.

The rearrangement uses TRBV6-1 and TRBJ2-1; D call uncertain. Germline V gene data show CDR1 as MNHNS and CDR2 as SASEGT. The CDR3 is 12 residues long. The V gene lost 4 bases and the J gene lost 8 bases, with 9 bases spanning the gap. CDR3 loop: CASSGRMDEQFF. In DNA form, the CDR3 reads TGTGCCAGCAGTGGCCGGATGGATGAGCAGTTCTTC.

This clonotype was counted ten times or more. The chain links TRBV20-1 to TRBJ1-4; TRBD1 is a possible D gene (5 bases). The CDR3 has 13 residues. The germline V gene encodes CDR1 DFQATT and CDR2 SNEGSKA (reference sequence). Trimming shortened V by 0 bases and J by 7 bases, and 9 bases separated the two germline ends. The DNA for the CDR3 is TGCAGTGCTAGAGAGCAGGGAGGTGAAAAACTGTTTTTT. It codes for CSAREQGGEKLFF.

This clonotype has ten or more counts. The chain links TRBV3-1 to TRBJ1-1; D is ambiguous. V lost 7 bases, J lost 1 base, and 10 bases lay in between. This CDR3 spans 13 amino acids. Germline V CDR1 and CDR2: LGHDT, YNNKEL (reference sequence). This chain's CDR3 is CASTADGNTEAFF. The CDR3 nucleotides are TGTGCCAGCACCGCGGACGGGAACACTGAAGCTTTCTTT.

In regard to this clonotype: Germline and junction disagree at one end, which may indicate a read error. The CDR3 sequence: CTSSYDGTGLPDTQYF. The CDR3 DNA follows: TGTACCAGCAGCTATGACGGGACAGGGCTGCCAGATACGCAGTATTTT. The chain couples TRBV5-6 to TRBJ2-3; 9 bases map to TRBD1. The germline V gene has CDR1 SGHDT and CDR2 YYEEEE. The CDR3 has 16 residues.

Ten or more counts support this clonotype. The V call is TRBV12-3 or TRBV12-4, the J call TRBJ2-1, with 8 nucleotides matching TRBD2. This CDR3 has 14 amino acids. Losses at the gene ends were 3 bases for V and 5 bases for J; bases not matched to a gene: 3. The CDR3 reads CASSFAGGDNEQFF. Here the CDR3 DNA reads TGTGCCAGCAGTTTTGCCGGGGGGGACAATGAGCAGTTCTTC.

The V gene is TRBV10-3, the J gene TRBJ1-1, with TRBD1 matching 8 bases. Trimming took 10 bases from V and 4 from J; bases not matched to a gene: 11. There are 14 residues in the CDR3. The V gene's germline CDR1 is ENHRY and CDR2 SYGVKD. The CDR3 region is CASRDGGTGTEAFF. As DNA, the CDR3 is TGTGCCAGCCGTGATGGGGGGACAGGCACTGAAGCTTTCTTT.